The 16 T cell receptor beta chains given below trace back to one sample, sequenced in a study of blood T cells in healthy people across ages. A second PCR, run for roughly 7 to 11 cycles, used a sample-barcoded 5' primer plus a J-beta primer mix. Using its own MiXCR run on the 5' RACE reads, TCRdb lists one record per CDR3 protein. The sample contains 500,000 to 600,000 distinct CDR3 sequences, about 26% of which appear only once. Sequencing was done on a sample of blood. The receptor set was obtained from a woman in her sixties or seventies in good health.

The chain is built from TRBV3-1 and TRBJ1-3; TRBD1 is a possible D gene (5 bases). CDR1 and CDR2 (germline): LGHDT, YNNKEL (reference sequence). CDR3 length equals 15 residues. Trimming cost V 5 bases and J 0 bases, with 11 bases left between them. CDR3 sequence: CASSSGLNSGNTIYF. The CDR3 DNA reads TGTGCCAGCAGCTCGGGACTGAACTCTGGAAACACCATATATTTT.

The CDR3 loop reads CASSRGEANTEAFF. CDR3 nucleotides: TGCGCCAGCAGCCGGGGGGAAGCGAACACTGAAGCTTTCTTT. The rearrangement uses TRBV5-1 and TRBJ1-1; perhaps TRBD1 as D (5 bases). Trimming shortened V by 4 bases and J by 1 base, and 11 bases separated the two germline ends. The CDR3 loop spans 14 amino acids. The germline gives CDR1 SGHRS, CDR2 YFSETQ.

CDR3 residues: CATSGNFWGGEKLFF. CDR3 in DNA: TGTGCCACCAGCGGTAATTTCTGGGGCGGAGAAAAACTGTTTTTT. V gene TRBV15 combines with J gene TRBJ1-4; D is perhaps TRBD1 (5 bases). Germline V gene sequence: CDR1 LNHNV, CDR2 YYDKDF (reference sequence). The CDR3 has 15 residues. V lost 5 bases and J lost 8, with 18 bases in between.

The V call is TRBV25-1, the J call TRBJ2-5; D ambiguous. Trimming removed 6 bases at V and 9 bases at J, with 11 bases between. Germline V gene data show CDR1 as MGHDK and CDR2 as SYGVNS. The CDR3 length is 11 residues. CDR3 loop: CASRSVRAQYF. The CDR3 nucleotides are TGTGCCAGCAGAAGTGTAAGGGCCCAGTACTTC.

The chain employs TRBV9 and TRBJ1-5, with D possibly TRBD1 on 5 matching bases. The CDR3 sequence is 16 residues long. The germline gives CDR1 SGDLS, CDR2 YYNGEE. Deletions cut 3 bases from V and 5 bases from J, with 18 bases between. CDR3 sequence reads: CASSEGTLLRDQPQHF. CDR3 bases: TGTGCCAGCAGCGAAGGGACCCTCCTTAGGGATCAGCCCCAGCATTTT.

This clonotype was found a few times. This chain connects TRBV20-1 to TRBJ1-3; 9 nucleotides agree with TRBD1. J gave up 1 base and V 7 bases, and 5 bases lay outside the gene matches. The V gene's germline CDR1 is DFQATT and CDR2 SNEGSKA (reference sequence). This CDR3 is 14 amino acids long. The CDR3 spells CSGVQGASGNTIYF. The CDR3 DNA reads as TGCAGTGGGGTACAGGGGGCTTCTGGAAACACCATATATTTT.

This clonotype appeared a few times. CDR3 DNA sequence: TGCAGTGCTAAAAGGGGTAACACTGAAGCTTTCTTT. Its protein is CSAKRGNTEAFF. The V and J genes are TRBV20-1 and TRBJ1-1; D is possibly TRBD1 (5 bases). Trimming pared 4 bases from V and 2 bases from J, leaving 8 bases between. CDR1 and CDR2 (germline): DFQATT, SNEGSKA (reference sequence). The CDR3 sequence is 12 residues long.

DNA of the CDR3: TGTGCCAGCAGCCACGGGACAGCAGCAACTAATGAAAAACTGTTTTTT. Its translation is CASSHGTAATNEKLFF. J is TRBJ1-4 and V is TRBV4-2; TRBD1 aligns across 7 bases. Per the germline V gene, CDR1 is LGHNA and CDR2 is YNFKEQ. The CDR3 sequence is 16 residues long. The V gene end was trimmed by 3 bases and the J gene end by 0 bases; junction bases not matched to a gene: 4.

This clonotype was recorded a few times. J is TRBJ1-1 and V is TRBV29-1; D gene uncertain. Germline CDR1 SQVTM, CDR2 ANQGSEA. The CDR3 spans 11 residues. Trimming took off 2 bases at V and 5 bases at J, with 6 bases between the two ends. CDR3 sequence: CSVETWTEAFF. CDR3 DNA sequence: TGCAGCGTTGAAACGTGGACTGAAGCTTTCTTT. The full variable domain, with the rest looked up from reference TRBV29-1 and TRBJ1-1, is SAVISQKPSRDICQRGTSLTIQCQVDSQVTMMFWYRQQPGQSLTLIATANQGSEATYESGFVIDKFPISRPNLTFSTLTVSNMSPEDSSIYLCSVETWTEAFFGQGTRLTVV.

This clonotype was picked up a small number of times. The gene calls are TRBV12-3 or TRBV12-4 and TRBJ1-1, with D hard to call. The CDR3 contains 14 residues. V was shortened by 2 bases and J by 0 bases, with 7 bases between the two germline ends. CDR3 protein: CASSLRVVNTEAFF. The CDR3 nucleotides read TGTGCCAGCAGTTTAAGGGTTGTGAACACTGAAGCTTTCTTT.

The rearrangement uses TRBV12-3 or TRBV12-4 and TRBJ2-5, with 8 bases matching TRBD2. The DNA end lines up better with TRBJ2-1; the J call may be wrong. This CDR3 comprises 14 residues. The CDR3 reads CANSLGTSYNEQFF. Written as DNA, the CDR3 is TGTGCCAACAGCCTCGGGACTAGCTACAATGAGCAGTTCTTC.

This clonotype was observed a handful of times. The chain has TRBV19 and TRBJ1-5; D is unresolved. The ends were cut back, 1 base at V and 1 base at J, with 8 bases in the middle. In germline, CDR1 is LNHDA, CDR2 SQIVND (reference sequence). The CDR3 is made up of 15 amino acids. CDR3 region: CASSIAASSNQPQHF. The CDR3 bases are TGTGCCAGTAGTATAGCGGCAAGCAGCAATCAGCCCCAGCATTTT. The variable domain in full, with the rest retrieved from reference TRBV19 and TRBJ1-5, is DGGITQSPKYLFRKEGQNVTLSCEQNLNHDAMYWYRQDPGQGLRLIYYSQIVNDFQKGDIAEGYSVSREKKESFPLTVTSAQKNPTAFYLCASSIAASSNQPQHFGDGTRLSIL.

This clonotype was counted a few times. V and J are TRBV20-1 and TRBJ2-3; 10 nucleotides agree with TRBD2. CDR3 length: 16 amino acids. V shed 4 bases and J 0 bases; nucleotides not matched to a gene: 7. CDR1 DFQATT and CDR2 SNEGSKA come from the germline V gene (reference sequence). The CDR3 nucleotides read TGCAGTGCTATCCTCCCTAGCGGGAGTAGCACAGATACGCAGTATTTT. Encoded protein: CSAILPSGSSTDTQYF.

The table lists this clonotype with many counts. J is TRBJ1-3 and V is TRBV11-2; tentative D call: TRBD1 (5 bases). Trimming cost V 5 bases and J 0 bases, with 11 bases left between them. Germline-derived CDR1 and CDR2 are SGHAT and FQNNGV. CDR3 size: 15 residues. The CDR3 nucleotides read TGTGCCAGCAGCGCGGGACTCAGCTCTGGAAACACCATATATTTT. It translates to CASSAGLSSGNTIYF.

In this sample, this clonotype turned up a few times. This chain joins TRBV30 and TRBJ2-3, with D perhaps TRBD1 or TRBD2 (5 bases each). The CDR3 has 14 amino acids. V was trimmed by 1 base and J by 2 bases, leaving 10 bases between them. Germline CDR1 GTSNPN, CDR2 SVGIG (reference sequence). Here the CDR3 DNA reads TGTGCCTGGAGTGGGAGGACATTCACAGATACGCAGTATTTT. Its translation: CAWSGRTFTDTQYF.

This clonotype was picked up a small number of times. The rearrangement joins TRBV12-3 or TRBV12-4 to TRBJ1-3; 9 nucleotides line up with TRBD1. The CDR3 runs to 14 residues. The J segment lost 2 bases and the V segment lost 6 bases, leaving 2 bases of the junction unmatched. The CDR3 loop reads CASRWTGAGNTIYF. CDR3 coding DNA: TGTGCCAGCAGGTGGACAGGGGCTGGAAACACCATATATTTT.